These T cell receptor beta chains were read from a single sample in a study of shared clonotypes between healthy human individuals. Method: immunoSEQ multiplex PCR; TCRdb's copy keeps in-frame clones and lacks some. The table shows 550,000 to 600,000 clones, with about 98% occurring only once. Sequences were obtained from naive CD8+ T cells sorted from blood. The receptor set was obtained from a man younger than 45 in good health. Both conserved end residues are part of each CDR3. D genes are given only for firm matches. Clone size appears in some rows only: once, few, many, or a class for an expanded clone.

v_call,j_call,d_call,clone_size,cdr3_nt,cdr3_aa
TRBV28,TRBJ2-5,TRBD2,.,TGTGCCTCGTTAGCGGGAGATTCGGAGACCCAGTACTTC,CASLAGDSETQYF
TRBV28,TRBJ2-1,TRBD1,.,TGTGCCAGCAGTTTAAAGGACAGGGGGGCATTTTGGTCCTACAATGAGCAGTTCTTC,CASSLKDRGAFWSYNEQFF
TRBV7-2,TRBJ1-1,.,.,TGTGCCAGCAGTCTCATCCTGGACCTCTCTTCTTATACTGAAGCTTTCTTT,CASSLILDLSSYTEAFF
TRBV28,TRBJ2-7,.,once,TGTGCCAGCAGTTCCATTGACTCAGGGGTCGAGCAGTACTTC,CASSSIDSGVEQYF
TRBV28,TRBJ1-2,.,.,TGTGCCAGCACCTTCTGGCCAGGGTCGGGTGGCTACACCTTC,CASTFWPGSGGYTF
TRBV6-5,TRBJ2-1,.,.,TGTGCCAGCAGTTACTCGGCTTTCAATGAGCAGTTCTTC,CASSYSAFNEQFF
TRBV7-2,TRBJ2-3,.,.,TGTGCCAGCAGCTTAGATGAGGGCGTAGTGGGCACAGATACGCAGTATTTT,CASSLDEGVVGTDTQYF
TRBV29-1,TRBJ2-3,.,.,TGCAGCGCTGTGGCTCGCCTTGGGCTAGCAGCAGATACGCAGTATTTT,CSAVARLGLAADTQYF
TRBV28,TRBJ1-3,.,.,TGTGCCAGCAGTCCTGAGAATGGTGCCTCTGGAAACACCATATATTTT,CASSPENGASGNTIYF
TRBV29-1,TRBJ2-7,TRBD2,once,TGCAGCGTTATGCTAGCGGGAAGCTACGAGCAGTACTTC,CSVMLAGSYEQYF
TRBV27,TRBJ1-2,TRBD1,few,TGTGCCAGCACCCCGACAGGGGCCTATGGCTACACCTTC,CASTPTGAYGYTF
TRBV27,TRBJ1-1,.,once,TGTGCCAGCAGTTTAATAGGGATGAACACTGAAGCTTTCTTT,CASSLIGMNTEAFF
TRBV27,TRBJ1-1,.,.,TGTGCCAGCAGCTCCTCCCCGGGGGGGAGCACTGAAGCTTTCTTT,CASSSSPGGSTEAFF
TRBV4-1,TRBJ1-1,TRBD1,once,TGCGCCAGCAGCCAAGGGTACAGGGGCCGCACTGAAGCTTTCTTT,CASSQGYRGRTEAFF
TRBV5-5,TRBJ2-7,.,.,TGTGCCAGCAGCTTGGCAGGACAGAGCTACGAGCAGTACTTC,CASSLAGQSYEQYF
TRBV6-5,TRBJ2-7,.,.,TGTGCCAGCGGATGGGGGATGCCCTACGAGCAGTACTTC,CASGWGMPYEQYF
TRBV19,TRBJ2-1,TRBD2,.,TGTGCCAGCGCTAATAGCGGGTACAATGAGCAGTTCTTC,CASANSGYNEQFF
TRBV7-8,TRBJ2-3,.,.,TGTGCCAGCAGCTTAGAGTCTACAGATACGCAGTATTTT,CASSLESTDTQYF
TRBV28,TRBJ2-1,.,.,TGTGCCAGCAGTTTATTGGGGACCGCCTACAATGAGCAGTTCTTC,CASSLLGTAYNEQFF
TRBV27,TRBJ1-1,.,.,TGTGCCAGCAGCAGAATCGGGGGTGAAGCTTTCTTT,CASSRIGGEAFF
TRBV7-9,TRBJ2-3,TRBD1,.,TGTGCCAGCAGCCCCCGAATGTGGACAGGCCCCACAGATACGCAGTATTTT,CASSPRMWTGPTDTQYF
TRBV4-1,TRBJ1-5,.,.,TGCGCCAGCAGCCAAGAGGGGGATATCAATCAGCCCCAGCATTTT,CASSQEGDINQPQHF
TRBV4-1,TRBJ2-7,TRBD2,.,TGCGCCAGCAGCCAAGAATCCGGGAGGGGGTACGAGCAGTACTTC,CASSQESGRGYEQYF
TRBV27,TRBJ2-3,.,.,TGTGCCAGCAGCTCACTAGTAGCCCCAGATACGCAGTATTTT,CASSSLVAPDTQYF
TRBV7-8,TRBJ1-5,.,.,TGTGCCAGCAGCTTAGTAACGATAAATAATCAGCCCCAGCATTTT,CASSLVTINNQPQHF
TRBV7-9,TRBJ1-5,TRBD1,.,TGTGCCAGCAGCTTAGACGGACAGGTGAATCAGCCCCAGCATTTT,CASSLDGQVNQPQHF
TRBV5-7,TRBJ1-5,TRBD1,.,TGTGCCAGCAGCTTCGGTTTGGACAGGGGTAATCAGCCCCAGCATTTT,CASSFGLDRGNQPQHF
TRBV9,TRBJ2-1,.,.,TGTGCCAGCAGCGGTAGCGGTACCTCTTACAATGAGCAGTTCTTC,CASSGSGTSYNEQFF
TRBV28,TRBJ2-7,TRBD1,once,TGTGCCAGCAGTGGTCTTCTGTGGGACAGGTTTTACGAGCAGTACTTC,CASSGLLWDRFYEQYF
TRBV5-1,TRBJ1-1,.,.,TGCGCCAGCAGCTTGGAGGCAGGAGCAGACACTGAAGCTTTCTTT,CASSLEAGADTEAFF
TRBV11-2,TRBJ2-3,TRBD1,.,TGTGCCAGCAGCTTATTTCGGACAGGGGAAACAGATACGCAGTATTTT,CASSLFRTGETDTQYF
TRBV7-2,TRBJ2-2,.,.,TGTGCCAGCAGCTTAGGTTCCACCGGGGAGCTGTTTTTT,CASSLGSTGELFF
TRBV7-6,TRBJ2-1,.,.,TGTGCCAGCAGCTTAGGACCAGGGAGCTCCTACAATGAGCAGTTCTTC,CASSLGPGSSYNEQFF
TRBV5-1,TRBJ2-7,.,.,TGCGCCAGCAGCGCCTGGACAACTGACTCCTACGAGCAGTACTTC,CASSAWTTDSYEQYF
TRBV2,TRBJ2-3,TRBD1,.,TGTGCCAGCAGTGAAAGGGGGCCAACAGATACGCAGTATTTT,CASSERGPTDTQYF
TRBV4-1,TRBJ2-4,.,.,TGCGCCAGCAGCCAACAGTTTAACATTCAGTACTTC,CASSQQFNIQYF
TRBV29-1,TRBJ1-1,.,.,TGCAGCGTTGAGAGGAACACTGAAGCTTTCTTT,CSVERNTEAFF
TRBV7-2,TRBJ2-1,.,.,TGTGCCAGCAGCAGGACCCGGGGGAATGAGCAGTTCTTC,CASSRTRGNEQFF
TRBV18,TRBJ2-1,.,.,TGTGCCAGCTCATCACCTCAGCGAGGATCGGGCTCCTACAATGAGCAGTTCTTC,CASSSPQRGSGSYNEQFF
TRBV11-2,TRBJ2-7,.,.,TGTGCCAGCAGCTCCGCCGAGGGTCTGGTCAGCTCCTACGAGCAGTACTTC,CASSSAEGLVSSYEQYF
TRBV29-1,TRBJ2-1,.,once,TGCAGCGTTACCCCGGGATCGGGAAAAAATGAGCAGTTCTTC,CSVTPGSGKNEQFF
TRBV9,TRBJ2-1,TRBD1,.,TGTGCCAGCAGTATATCAGGGGGCTCCTACAATGAGCAGTTCTTC,CASSISGGSYNEQFF
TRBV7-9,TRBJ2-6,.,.,TGTGCCAGCAGCCCTTTTCCCTCTGGGGCCAACGTCCTGACTTTC,CASSPFPSGANVLTF
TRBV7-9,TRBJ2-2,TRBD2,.,TGTGCCAGCAGCTTACCAACCGGACTAGCGGAGAACACCGGGGAGCTGTTTTTT,CASSLPTGLAENTGELFF
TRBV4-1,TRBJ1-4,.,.,TGCGCCAGCAGCCAAGAAAAGTTGGTCAATGAAAAACTGTTTTTT,CASSQEKLVNEKLFF
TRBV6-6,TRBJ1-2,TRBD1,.,TGTGCCAGCAGTCGGGGGACAGGGAGTAACTATGGCTACACCTTC,CASSRGTGSNYGYTF
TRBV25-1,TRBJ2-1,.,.,TGTGCCAGCAGTGAATGGACACGGGGCTATGAGCAGTTCTTC,CASSEWTRGYEQFF